This entry is about one T cell receptor (beta chain). V lost 0 bases to trimming and J lost 4 bases, with 10 bases between them. Germline V CDR1 and CDR2: MNHEY, SVGAGI. The CDR3 is 15 amino acids. The data belong to a study of blood T cell repertoires in COVID-19. Looking at the study overall: The study drew acute and convalescent COVID-19 samples from the United States, Italy and Spain.

Here immunoSEQ multiplex PCR was the method, and the copy in TCRdb shows in-frame clones only, minus some. The table shows approximately 97,000 clones, with 90% occurring only once. This clonotype was obtained from a man aged 55-75 years with acute or convalescent COVID-19. The chain recombines TRBV6-5 with TRBJ1-5; a possible D gene is TRBD1 (6 bases). Sequenced: peripheral blood. The CDR3 bases are TGTGCCAGCAGTTACTCGGGGGCACCTAATCAGCCCCAGCATTTT. Its translation: CASSYSGAPNQPQHF.